This T cell receptor (beta chain) was sequenced for a study of control samples from healthy donors and cancer patients (dated by TCRdb to about 2020). Turning to this clone: Its target antigen remains unknown. No quality values exist for individual bases; no much larger clone is one base distant. Other DNA sequences of this sample code for an identical CDR3.

At the junction V is shortened by 4 bases and J by 6 bases, with 6 bases in between. The CDR3, from cysteine to phenylalanine, totals 12 residues. Only the CDR3 portion is preserved as DNA: 36 bases, with reading frame beginning at the first base. Receptor libraries were prepared by the immunoSEQ multiplex PCR assay. The immuneACCESS repertoire file appears here via TCRdb, limited to in-frame rearrangements. These files lack a portion of the clones; in checked studies, under half of the deficit traces to unresolved V genes, and the cause of the others is not known. Within this sample are about 130,000 clones, with 92% of them counted one time only. The top ten hold 5.5% of the sample.

The receptor comes from a man younger than 35 in good health. The rearrangement joined TRBV12-3 or TRBV12-4 to TRBJ2-2; the D gene is perhaps TRBD2, on 6 matching bases. The specimen sequenced was blood. The CDR3 amino acid sequence is: CASSSSAGELFF. The DNA sequence is TGTGCCAGCAGTTCTAGCGCCGGGGAGCTGTTTTTT.